This paragraph reports one T cell receptor beta chain. This entry belongs to a study of cytomegalovirus exposure and HLA in healthy donors. Trimming took off 2 bases at V and 4 bases at J, with 8 bases between the two ends. The CDR3 has 13 amino acids. CDR1 MNHNY and CDR2 SVGAGI come from the germline V gene (reference sequence). PCR used 60 Vbeta primers and 13 Jbeta primers. Sequencing was performed with immunoSEQ multiplex PCR; in TCRdb, only in-frame clones are kept and a portion is missing. This sample yields fewer than 150,000 clones, of which just under 85% are seen a single time; about 3.9% belongs to the top ten.

The source is a man in his forties in good health and CMV-seropositive. Sequencing input: PBMCs. The V call is TRBV6-6, the J call TRBJ1-1; no clear D. The CDR3 loop reads CASSYKAFTEAFF. The DNA for the CDR3 is TGTGCCAGCAGTTACAAAGCATTCACTGAAGCTTTCTTT.